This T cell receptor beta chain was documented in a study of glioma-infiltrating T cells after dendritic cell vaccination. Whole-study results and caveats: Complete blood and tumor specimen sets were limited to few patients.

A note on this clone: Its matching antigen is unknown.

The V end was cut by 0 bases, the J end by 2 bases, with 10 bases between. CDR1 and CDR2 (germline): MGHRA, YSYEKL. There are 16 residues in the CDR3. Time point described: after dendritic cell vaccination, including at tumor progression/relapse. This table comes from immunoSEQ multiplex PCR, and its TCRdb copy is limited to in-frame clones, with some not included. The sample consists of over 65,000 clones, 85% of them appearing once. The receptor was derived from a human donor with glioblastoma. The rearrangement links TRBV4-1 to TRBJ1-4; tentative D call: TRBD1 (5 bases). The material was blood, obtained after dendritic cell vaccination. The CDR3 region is CASSQDSGWTNEKLFF. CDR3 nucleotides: TGCGCCAGCAGCCAAGATTCAGGGTGGACTAATGAAAAACTGTTTTTT.